The 14 T cell receptor beta chains listed next were all sequenced from one sample in a study of T cell responses to AZD1222 COVID-19 vaccine (dated by TCRdb to about 2021). In the paper's terms, the time point label means: baseline before first vaccination. Libraries were made using the immunoSEQ multiplex PCR assay. TCRdb limited this immuneACCESS table to in-frame rearrangements with V and J called. A share of clones is missing; checked studies link under half to unresolved V genes, and the rest is unexplained. The sample table lists 140,000 to 150,000 clones, about 93% of them with a count of one. About 3.7% of the sample rests with the top ten. The specimen comprised peripheral blood, sampled on day 0 of AZD1222 vaccination. The receptors derive from an adult in good health.

The chain joins TRBV3-1 (or the pseudogene TRBV3-2) to TRBJ2-5, with 8 bases aligning to TRBD1. J lost 6 bases, V lost 4 bases, and 10 bases had no gene match. The germline gives CDR1 LGHDT, CDR2 YNNKEL (reference sequence). CDR3 length: 15 residues. The CDR3 DNA is TGTGCCAGCAGCCCAGCCCCAGGGACAGGAAAGACCCAGTACTTC. It is translated as CASSPAPGTGKTQYF.

J is TRBJ2-7 and V is TRBV13; D unresolved. Trimming took off 5 bases at V and 2 bases at J, with 7 bases between the two ends. Germline values: CDR1 PRHDT, CDR2 FYEKMQ (reference sequence). The CDR3 has 12 amino acids. In nucleotides, the CDR3 is TGTGCCAGCAGCCCAGGAGCCTACGAGCAGTACTTC. This translates into CASSPGAYEQYF. Variable domain in full (rest from reference TRBV13 and TRBJ2-7): AAGVIQSPRHLIKEKRETATLKCYPIPRHDTVYWYQQGPGQDPQFLISFYEKMQSDKGSIPDRFSAQQFSDYHSELNMSSLELGDSALYFCASSPGAYEQYFGPGTRLTVT.

This clone was recorded once. The V call is TRBV10-2, the J call TRBJ1-4; 10 bases agree with TRBD1. V dropped 4 bases and J dropped 10; count of bases not matched to a gene: 3. Looked up from germline, CDR1 is WSHSY and CDR2 is SAAADI. The CDR3 is made up of 13 amino acids. The CDR3 loop is CASSAGTGAKLFF. CDR3 nucleotide sequence: TGCGCCAGCAGTGCTGGGACAGGGGCAAAACTGTTTTTT.

V usage is TRBV5-1 and J usage is TRBJ1-4, with 9 positions matching TRBD1. Germline values: CDR1 SGHRS, CDR2 YFSETQ. Trimming took 5 bases from V and 11 from J; bases not matched to a gene: 13. The CDR3 length is 15 residues. This chain's CDR3 is CASRSPGQGTRKLFF. CDR3 sequence (DNA): TGCGCCAGCAGATCTCCGGGACAGGGAACGAGGAAACTGTTTTTT.

This clone is a singleton in its sample. The V and J genes are TRBV19 and TRBJ2-7, with D hard to call. Per the germline V gene, CDR1 is LNHDA and CDR2 is SQIVND (reference sequence). CDR3 length: 14 residues. Trimming removed 8 bases from V and 7 bases from J, with 21 bases in between. This chain's CDR3 is CASRIPGGPGEQYF. Written as DNA, the CDR3 is TGTGCCAGTCGGATTCCGGGTGGCCCTGGAGAGCAGTACTTC.

As for this clone: One end of the junction does not line up with germline, which may come from a read error. This chain uses TRBV6-4 with TRBJ2-1, with a tentative D call TRBD1 (6 bases). This CDR3 comprises 14 residues. Per germline, CDR1 MRHNA and CDR2 SNTAGT. CDR3 nucleotides: TGTGCCAGCAGTGATGCAGGGGCCTATAATGAGCAGTTCTTC. It codes for CASSDAGAYNEQFF.

The V call is TRBV12-3 or TRBV12-4, the J call TRBJ2-4; D possibly corresponds to TRBD1 (5 bases). This CDR3 region has 12 residues. V shed 7 bases and J shed 9 bases, with 13 bases lying between them. The CDR3 region has the DNA TGTGCCAGCACTCCAGGGCGGAGCATTCAGTACTTC. As protein: CASTPGRSIQYF.

J is TRBJ2-4 and V is TRBV30, with 8 bases aligning to TRBD1. Unmatched junction bases numbered 9, after V lost 2 bases and J lost 0 bases. There are 17 residues in the CDR3. Germline CDR1 reads GTSNPN; CDR2 reads SVGIG (reference sequence). CDR3 coding DNA: TGTGCCTGGAGTCGACCCGGACAGGGCCTAGCCAAAAACATTCAGTACTTC. This sequence encodes CAWSRPGQGLAKNIQYF.

The gene calls are TRBV7-2 and TRBJ1-1; D remains ambiguous. The CDR3 runs to 14 residues. Trimming pared 0 bases from V and 4 bases from J, leaving 9 bases between. Germline CDR1 is SGHTA and CDR2 is FQGNSA. The DNA of the CDR3 is TGTGCCAGCAGCTTAGCGGTCGGTGGCACTGAAGCTTTCTTT. This translates into CASSLAVGGTEAFF.

This clone was observed a few times. The chain couples TRBV3-1 (or the pseudogene TRBV3-2) to TRBJ2-7; D is unresolved. Trimming removed 3 bases at V and 0 bases at J, with 12 bases between. CDR1 LGHDT and CDR2 YNNKEL come from the germline V gene (reference sequence). There are 15 residues in the CDR3. CDR3 in DNA: TGTGCCAGCAGCCACCGCCAGACGAGCTCCTACGAGCAGTACTTC. The encoded protein is CASSHRQTSSYEQYF.

The chain couples TRBV6-4 to TRBJ2-1; TRBD1 matches 8 bases. This CDR3 region has 16 residues. The V segment lost 2 bases and the J segment 8 bases; nucleotides outside the gene matches: 11. Germline CDR1 and CDR2: MRHNA and SNTAGT. The CDR3 coding sequence is TGTGCCAGCAGTGACCGACGGACAGGGCTCATTTATGAGCAGTTCTTC. Protein product: CASSDRRTGLIYEQFF.

The chain links TRBV18 to TRBJ1-5; tentatively, D is TRBD1 (5 bases). Germline lookup yields CDR1 KGHSH and CDR2 LQKENI. The CDR3 runs to 15 residues. Trimming removed 2 bases from V and 2 bases from J, with 10 bases in between. The CDR3, as DNA: TGTGCCAGCTCACCATCCAGGGCGGGCAATCAGCCCCAGCATTTT. It codes for CASSPSRAGNQPQHF.

J is TRBJ1-1 and V is TRBV7-2; tentative D call: TRBD1 (6 bases). The V and J ends lost 7 bases and 0 bases respectively, with 15 bases between them. The CDR3 has 15 residues. Germline V gene sequence: CDR1 SGHTA, CDR2 FQGNSA. CDR3 protein: CASNVIGGLNTEAFF. The CDR3 nucleotides are TGTGCCAGCAACGTTATAGGGGGGCTGAACACTGAAGCTTTCTTT.

V is TRBV5-4 and J is TRBJ2-1, with 7 bases aligning to TRBD2. The V segment lost 4 bases and the J segment 8 bases; nucleotides outside the gene matches: 9. Germline values: CDR1 SGHNT, CDR2 YYREEE (reference sequence). This CDR3 region has 14 residues. The CDR3 sequence: CASSQRTSVDEQFF. The CDR3 DNA follows: TGTGCCAGCAGCCAGAGGACTAGTGTCGATGAGCAGTTCTTC.